These 6 T cell receptor beta chains share one sample of origin, sequenced in a study of cytotoxic CD8 clonotypes in ibrutinib-treated CLL (dated by TCRdb to the early 2020s). Library prep was done by the immunoSEQ multiplex PCR assay. TCRdb obtained this table from immuneACCESS and retained in-frame rearrangements with V and J assigned. These tables miss some clones; where compared with another copy, unresolved V genes account for less than half of the shortfall, and the remainder is unexplained. Across this sample there are 330,000 or so clones, with over 60% seen only once. The ten largest clones take up around 6.3% of the sample. The starting material was PBMCs, obtained after 36 months of ibrutinib treatment. These TCRs come from a human donor with chronic lymphocytic leukemia.

On this clone itself: A much larger clone differs by one base, so this may be a read error. The V call is TRBV6-9, the J call TRBJ1-2; possible D gene TRBD1, 5 bases. The ends were cut back, 4 bases at V and 5 bases at J, with 5 bases in the middle. The CDR3 runs 11 residues. Germline V gene sequence: CDR1 MNHGY, CDR2 SVAAGI. The CDR3 protein is CASSWGYGYTF. The DNA for the CDR3 is TGTGCCAGCAGTTGGGGGTATGGCTACACCTTC.

This clone was seen a handful of times. The chain recombines TRBV15 with TRBJ1-5; D might be TRBD1 (5 bases). In germline, CDR1 is LNHNV, CDR2 YYDKDF (reference sequence). V lost 5 bases and J 3 bases, leaving 11 bases between the germline ends. CDR3 length: 14 residues. This chain's CDR3 is CATSGGSHNQPQHF. For the CDR3, the DNA is TGTGCCACCAGCGGGGGAAGCCACAATCAGCCCCAGCATTTT. Filled out from reference TRBV15 and TRBJ1-5, the complete variable domain reads DAMVIQNPRYQVTQFGKPVTLSCSQTLNHNVMYWYQQKSSQAPKLLFHYYDKDFNNEADTPDNFQSRRPNTSFCFLDIRSPGLGDTAMYLCATSGGSHNQPQHFGDGTRLSIL.

V gene TRBV7-8 combines with J gene TRBJ1-4; D possibly corresponds to TRBD1 (5 bases). V lost 4 bases, J lost 7 bases, and 22 bases lay in between. The CDR3 extends over 17 amino acids. Germline loops: CDR1 SGHVS, CDR2 FQNEAQ. CDR3 nucleotide sequence: TGTGCCAGCAGCTCGGCACCCCGACCAGGGCAAGGTGAAAAACTGTTTTTT. Translation: CASSSAPRPGQGEKLFF.

The V gene is TRBV6-6, the J gene TRBJ1-3; no reliable D call. V lost 11 bases to trimming and J lost 0 bases, with 17 bases between them. This CDR3 contains 15 residues. Germline V gives CDR1 MNHNY, CDR2 SVGAGI (reference sequence). In DNA form, the CDR3 reads TGTGCCGGTCGGGGAGGGCCGAGCTCTGGAAACACCATATATTTT. It translates to CAGRGGPSSGNTIYF.

The chain links TRBV18 to TRBJ2-1; no definite D call. There are 19 residues in the CDR3. V was trimmed by 5 bases and J by 0 bases, leaving 23 bases between them. The V gene's germline CDR1 is KGHSH and CDR2 LQKENI. The CDR3: CASSWAIPAPPSSYNEQFF. DNA of the CDR3: TGTGCCAGCTCATGGGCGATTCCAGCTCCGCCAAGCTCCTACAATGAGCAGTTCTTC.

The chain joins TRBV10-1 to TRBJ1-1, with D uncertain. CDR3 size: 13 residues. Germline CDR1 reads WNHNN; CDR2 reads SYGVQD (reference sequence). The germline V and J ends were trimmed by 7 bases and 6 bases, with 15 bases remaining between them. The CDR3 protein is CASTPYVGSEAFF. The CDR3 DNA sequence: TGCGCCAGCACACCGTATGTGGGGTCTGAAGCTTTCTTT.